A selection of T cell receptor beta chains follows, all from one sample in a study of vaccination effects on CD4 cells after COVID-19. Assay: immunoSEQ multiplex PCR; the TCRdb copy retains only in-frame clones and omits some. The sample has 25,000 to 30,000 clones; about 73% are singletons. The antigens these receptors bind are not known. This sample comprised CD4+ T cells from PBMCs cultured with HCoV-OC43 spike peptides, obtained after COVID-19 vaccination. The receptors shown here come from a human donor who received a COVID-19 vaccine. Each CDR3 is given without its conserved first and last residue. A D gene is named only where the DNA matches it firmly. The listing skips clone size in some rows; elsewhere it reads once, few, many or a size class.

ASSPTSGGTDTQY TRBD2 TRBV3-1/TRBV3-2 .
ATSSALGQVSNEQF TRBD1 TRBV15 .
ASSLEWHDSNEQF . TRBV7-2 .
ASSLEGSGDGTQY . TRBV11-2 .
ASSWFASTDTQY . TRBV6-2/TRBV6-3 .
ASSQIPGAGSSGANVLT . TRBV4-1 .
ASSLYGDRASYEQY TRBD1 TRBV5-6 once
SVGQQGYEQF . TRBV29-1 few
SVPLGLARETQY TRBD2 TRBV29-1 .
ASREGTGTYYGYT TRBD1 TRBV19 .
ASSFLRTGELF . TRBV12-3/TRBV12-4 .
ASSLDNTKRGAF . TRBV19 few
ASSQDLPGQGSNYGYT TRBD1 TRBV3-1/TRBV3-2 .
ASYDRRGTEAF . TRBV5-5 .
ASKGQGAGTEAF TRBD1 TRBV6-5 .
AISESRGRYQPTYGYT TRBD1 TRBV10-3 .
ASSYSAGSGYT . TRBV6-2/TRBV6-3 .
ASSQDGLGGYGYT . TRBV3-1/TRBV3-2 .
ASSIVDHSLRNTIY . TRBV19 .
ASSLTGGGGYT TRBD1 TRBV5-4 .
ASSFGDTLKLF . TRBV7-8 .
ASSHPGTNTEAF . TRBV3-1/TRBV3-2 once
ASSLTGVADEQF . TRBV9 .
ASSSGRLSSYNSPLH . TRBV5-1 once